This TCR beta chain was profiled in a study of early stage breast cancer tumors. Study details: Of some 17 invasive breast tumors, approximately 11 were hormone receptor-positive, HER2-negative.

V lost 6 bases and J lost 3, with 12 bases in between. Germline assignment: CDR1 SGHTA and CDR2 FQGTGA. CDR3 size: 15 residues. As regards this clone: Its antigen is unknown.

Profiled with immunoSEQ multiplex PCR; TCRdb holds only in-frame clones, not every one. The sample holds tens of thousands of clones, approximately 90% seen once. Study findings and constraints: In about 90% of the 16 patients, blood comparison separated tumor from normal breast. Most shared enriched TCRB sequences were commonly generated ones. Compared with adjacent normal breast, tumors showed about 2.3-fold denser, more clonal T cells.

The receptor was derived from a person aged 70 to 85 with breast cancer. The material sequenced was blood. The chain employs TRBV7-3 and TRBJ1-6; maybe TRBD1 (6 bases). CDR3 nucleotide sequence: TGTGCCAGCAGTTTGGACAGCAGCTATAATTCACCCCTCCACTTT. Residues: CASSLDSSYNSPLHF.